Reported below is one T cell receptor beta chain. What it binds is not known. The data originate from a study of cytomegalovirus exposure and HLA in healthy donors. Study-wide results and limits: The study recorded 150 to 200 TCR beta chains that were cytomegalovirus-associated. A missense DCLRE1C variant was associated with V- and J-gene trimming of TCR beta chains in a later analysis, and an independent cohort replicated the association.

The PCR made use of 60 Vbeta and 13 Jbeta primers. The repertoire was sequenced with immunoSEQ multiplex PCR; TCRdb's copy has only in-frame clones and lacks some. The sample records roughly 120,000 clones, about 59% being singletons. The CDR3 is 11 residues long. From germline, CDR1 is MNHEY and CDR2 SMNVEV (reference sequence). J lost 12 bases, V lost 6 bases, and 6 bases had no gene match. This chain connects TRBV27 to TRBJ2-7; the match to TRBD2 covers 9 bases. The TCR was taken from a woman in her thirties or forties in good health and CMV-seropositive. Sequencing was performed on PBMCs. The CDR3 is CASSPGTSWYF. CDR3 nucleotides: TGTGCCAGCAGCCCCGGGACTAGCTGGTACTTC.